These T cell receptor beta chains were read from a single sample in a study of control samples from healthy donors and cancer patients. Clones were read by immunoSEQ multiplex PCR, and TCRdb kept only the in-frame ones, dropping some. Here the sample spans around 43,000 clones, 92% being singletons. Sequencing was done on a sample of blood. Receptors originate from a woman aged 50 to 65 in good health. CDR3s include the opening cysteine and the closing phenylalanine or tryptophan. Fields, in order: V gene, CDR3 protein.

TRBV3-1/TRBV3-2 CASSQGESAGQPQHF
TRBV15 CATSRDFYEQFF
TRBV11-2 CASSLGGREKQFF
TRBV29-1 CSVIEGRNTEAFF
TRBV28 CASSRPTGYGEQYF
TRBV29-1 CSVLTQGTGGNSPLHF
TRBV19 CASSSLLGGGPRDEQYF
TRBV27 CASSLRGSETQYF
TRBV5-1 CASSLYSASGYGYTF
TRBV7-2 CASSPRGDGTDTQYF
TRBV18 CASSAGAGQETQYF
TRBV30 CAWSRLRDRGLGYTF
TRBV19 CASSLDHDNEKLFF
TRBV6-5 CASSYSDRGNEQYF
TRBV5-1 CASSRHQGDTQYF
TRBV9 CASSVRPTATNEKLFF
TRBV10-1 CASSESLSGNTIYF
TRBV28 CASSGAREANEKLFF
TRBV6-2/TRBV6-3 CASTPDRPNQPQHF
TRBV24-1 CATRLTSTDTQYF
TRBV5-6 CASSYREKHSPLHF
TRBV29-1 CSVAPGVGSYNEQFF
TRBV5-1 CASTRGDGSTEAFF
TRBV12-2 CASRSPSGGPYYGYTF
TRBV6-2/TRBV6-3 CASSPTGGAAMTNEKLFF
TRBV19 CASQKGGYSNQPQHF
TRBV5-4 CASSADRQGMHSPLHF
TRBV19 CASRPERSYGYTF
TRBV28 CASSSSRGGADTQYF
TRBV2 CASSRGSDTQYF
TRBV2 CASKKEAGDTQYF
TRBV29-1 CSVDHGYTGELFF
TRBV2 CASSSTGTAREKLFF
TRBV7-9 CATEYNEQFF
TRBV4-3 CASSQVGQVLLNEQFF
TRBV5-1 CASSLSPDRTNTEAFF
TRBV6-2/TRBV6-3 CASSYVGLTTDTQYF
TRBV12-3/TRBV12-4 CASRQGIRYGYTF
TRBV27 CASSFSWGTDTQYF
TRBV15 CATSRGGDSPLHF
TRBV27 CASTSRGQGTDTQYF
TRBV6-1 CASSASSTGTTYGYTF
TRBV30 CAWSVGFSTGGSGYTF
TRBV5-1 CASSWDTLNGYTF
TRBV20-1 CSARNQKAFF
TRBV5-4 CASSPLGDSYNEQFF
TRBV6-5 CASSRKGHNSPLHF
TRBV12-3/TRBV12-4 CASSLGGRTEAFF
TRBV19 CASEEPGGINYGYTF
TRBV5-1 CASSLGSARDGYTF
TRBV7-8 CASSSGTASVGEKLFF
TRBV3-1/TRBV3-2 CASSLGGQGYGYTF
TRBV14 CASSQEGGTQYF